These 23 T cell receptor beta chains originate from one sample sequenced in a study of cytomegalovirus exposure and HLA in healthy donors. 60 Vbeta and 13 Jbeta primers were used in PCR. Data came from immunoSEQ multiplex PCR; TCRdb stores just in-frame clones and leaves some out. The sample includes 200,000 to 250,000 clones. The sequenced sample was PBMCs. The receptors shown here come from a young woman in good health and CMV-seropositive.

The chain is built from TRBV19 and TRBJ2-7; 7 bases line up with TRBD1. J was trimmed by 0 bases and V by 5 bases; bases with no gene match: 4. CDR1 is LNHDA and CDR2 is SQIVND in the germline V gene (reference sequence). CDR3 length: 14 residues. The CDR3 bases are TGTGCCAGTAGTGTCCGGGACAGCTCCTACGAGCAGTACTTC. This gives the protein CASSVRDSSYEQYF.

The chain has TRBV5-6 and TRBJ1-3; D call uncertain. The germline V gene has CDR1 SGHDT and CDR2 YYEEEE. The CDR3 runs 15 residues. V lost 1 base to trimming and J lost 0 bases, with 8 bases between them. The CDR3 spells CASSLFGVSGNTIYF. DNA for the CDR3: TGTGCCAGCAGCTTGTTCGGTGTCTCTGGAAACACCATATATTTT.

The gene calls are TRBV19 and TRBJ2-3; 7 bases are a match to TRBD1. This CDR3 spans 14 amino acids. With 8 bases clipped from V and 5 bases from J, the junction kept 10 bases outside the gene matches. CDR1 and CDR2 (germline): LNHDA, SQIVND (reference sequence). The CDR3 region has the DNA TGTGCCAGTTCAAGTAGTAGGGGGCTAGATACGCAGTATTTT. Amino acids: CASSSSRGLDTQYF.

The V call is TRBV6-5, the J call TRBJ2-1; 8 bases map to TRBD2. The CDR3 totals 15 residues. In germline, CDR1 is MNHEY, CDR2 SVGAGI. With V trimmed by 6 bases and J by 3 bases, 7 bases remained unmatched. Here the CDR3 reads CASRLSGRGYNEQFF. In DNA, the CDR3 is TGTGCCAGCAGACTAAGCGGGAGAGGCTACAATGAGCAGTTCTTC.

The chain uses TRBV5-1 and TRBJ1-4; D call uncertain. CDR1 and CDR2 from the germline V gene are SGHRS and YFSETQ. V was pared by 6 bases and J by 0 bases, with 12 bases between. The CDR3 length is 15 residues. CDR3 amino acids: CASTYWSATNEKLFF. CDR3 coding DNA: TGCGCCAGCACCTACTGGTCCGCAACTAATGAAAAACTGTTTTTT.

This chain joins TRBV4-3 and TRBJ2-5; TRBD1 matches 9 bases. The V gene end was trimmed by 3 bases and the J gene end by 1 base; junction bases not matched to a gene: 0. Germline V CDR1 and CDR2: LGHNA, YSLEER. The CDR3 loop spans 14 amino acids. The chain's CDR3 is CASSQDRGQETQYF. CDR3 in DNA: TGCGCCAGCAGCCAGGACAGGGGCCAAGAGACCCAGTACTTC.

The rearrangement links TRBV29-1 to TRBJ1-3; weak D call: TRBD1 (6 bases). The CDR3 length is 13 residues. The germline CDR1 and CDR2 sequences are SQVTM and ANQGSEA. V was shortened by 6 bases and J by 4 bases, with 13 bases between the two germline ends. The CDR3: CSVMDSTGNTIYF. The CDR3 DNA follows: TGCAGCGTGATGGACAGTACGGGAAACACCATATATTTT.

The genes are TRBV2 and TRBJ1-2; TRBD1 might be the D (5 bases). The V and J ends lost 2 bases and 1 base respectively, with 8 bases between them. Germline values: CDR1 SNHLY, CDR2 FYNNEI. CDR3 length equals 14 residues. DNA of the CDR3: TGTGCCAGCAGTGAACAGGGAGGTAACTATGGCTACACCTTC. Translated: CASSEQGGNYGYTF.

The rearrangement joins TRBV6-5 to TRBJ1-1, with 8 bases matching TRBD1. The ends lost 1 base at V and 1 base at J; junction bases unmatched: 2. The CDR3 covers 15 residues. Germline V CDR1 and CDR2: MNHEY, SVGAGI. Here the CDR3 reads CASSYYGQGNTEAFF. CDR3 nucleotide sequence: TGTGCCAGCAGTTACTATGGACAGGGGAACACTGAAGCTTTCTTT.

CDR3: CASSHQGMETQYF. The DNA for the CDR3 is TGTGCCAGCAGTCATCAGGGGATGGAGACCCAGTACTTC. V and J are TRBV28 and TRBJ2-5; D is perhaps TRBD1 (6 bases). The length of the CDR3 is 13 residues. CDR1 and CDR2 from the germline V gene are MDHEN and SYDVKM. Trimming took 5 bases from V and 5 from J, leaving 12 bases between them.

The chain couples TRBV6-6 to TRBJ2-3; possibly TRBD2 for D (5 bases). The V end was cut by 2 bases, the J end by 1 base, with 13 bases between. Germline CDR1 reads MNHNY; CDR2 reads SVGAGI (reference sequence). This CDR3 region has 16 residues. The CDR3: CASSYGPRGGTDTQYF. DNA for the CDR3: TGTGCCAGCAGTTACGGGCCCCGGGGAGGCACAGATACGCAGTATTTT.

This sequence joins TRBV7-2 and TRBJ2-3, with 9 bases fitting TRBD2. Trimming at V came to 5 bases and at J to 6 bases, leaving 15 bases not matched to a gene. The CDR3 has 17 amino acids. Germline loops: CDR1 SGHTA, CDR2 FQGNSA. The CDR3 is CASSKNSASGIGDTQYF. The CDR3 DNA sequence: TGTGCCAGCAGCAAAAATTCGGCTAGCGGGATCGGGGATACGCAGTATTTT.

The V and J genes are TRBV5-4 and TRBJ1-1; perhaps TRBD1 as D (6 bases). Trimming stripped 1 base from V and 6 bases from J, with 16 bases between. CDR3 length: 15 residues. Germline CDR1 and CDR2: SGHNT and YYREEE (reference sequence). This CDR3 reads CASSLKVGRGAEAFF. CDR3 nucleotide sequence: TGTGCCAGCAGCTTGAAGGTGGGGAGGGGGGCTGAAGCTTTCTTT.

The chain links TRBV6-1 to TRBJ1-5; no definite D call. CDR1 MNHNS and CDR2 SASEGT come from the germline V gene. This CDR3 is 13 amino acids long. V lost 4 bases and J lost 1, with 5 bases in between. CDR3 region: CASSVQSNQPQHF. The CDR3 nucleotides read TGTGCCAGCAGTGTTCAGAGCAATCAGCCCCAGCATTTT.

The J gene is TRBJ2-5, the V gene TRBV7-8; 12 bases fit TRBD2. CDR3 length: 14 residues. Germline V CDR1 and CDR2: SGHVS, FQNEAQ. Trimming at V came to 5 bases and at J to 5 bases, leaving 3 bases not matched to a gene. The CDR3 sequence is CASSRGLAGETQYF. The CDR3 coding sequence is TGTGCCAGCAGCCGGGGACTAGCGGGTGAGACCCAGTACTTC.

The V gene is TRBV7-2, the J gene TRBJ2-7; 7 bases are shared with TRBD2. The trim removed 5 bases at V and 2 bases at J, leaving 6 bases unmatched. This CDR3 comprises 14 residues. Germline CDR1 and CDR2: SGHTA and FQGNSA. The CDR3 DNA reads TGTGCCAGCAGCCTAGGGGAGGGGCCCTACGAGCAGTACTTC. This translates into CASSLGEGPYEQYF.

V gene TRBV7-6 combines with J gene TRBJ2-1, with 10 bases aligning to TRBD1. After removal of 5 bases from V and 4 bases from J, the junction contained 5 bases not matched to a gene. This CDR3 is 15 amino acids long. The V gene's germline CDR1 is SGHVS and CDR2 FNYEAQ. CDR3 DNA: TGTGCCAGCAGCCGCGGGACAGGGGAATACAATGAGCAGTTCTTC. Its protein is CASSRGTGEYNEQFF.

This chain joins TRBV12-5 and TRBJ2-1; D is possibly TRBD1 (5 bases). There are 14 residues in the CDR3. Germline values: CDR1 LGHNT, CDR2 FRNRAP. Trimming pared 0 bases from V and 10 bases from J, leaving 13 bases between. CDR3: CASGLVSRGAEQFF. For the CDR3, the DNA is TGTGCTAGTGGTTTGGTATCGCGTGGGGCGGAGCAGTTCTTC.

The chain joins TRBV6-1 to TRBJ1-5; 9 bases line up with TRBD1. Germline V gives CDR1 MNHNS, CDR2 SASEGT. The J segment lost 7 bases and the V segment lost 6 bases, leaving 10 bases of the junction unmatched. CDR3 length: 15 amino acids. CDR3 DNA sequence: TGTGCCAGCAGACCACAGGGGGCTTTAGGACAGCCCCAGCATTTT. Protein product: CASRPQGALGQPQHF.

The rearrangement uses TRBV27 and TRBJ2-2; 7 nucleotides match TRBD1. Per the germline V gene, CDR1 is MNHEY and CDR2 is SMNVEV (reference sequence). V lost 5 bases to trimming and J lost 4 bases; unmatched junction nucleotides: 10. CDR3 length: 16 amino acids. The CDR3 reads CASSRGQRLSTGELFF. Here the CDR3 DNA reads TGTGCCAGCAGTCGGGGACAGAGGCTCAGCACCGGGGAGCTGTTTTTT.

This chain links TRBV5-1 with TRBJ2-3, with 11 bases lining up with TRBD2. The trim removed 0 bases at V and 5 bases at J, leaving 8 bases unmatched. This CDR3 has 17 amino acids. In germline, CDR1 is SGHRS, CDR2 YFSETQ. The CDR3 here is CASSLGVAGGLRDTQYF. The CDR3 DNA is TGCGCCAGCAGCTTGGGAGTAGCGGGGGGGCTGAGAGATACGCAGTATTTT.

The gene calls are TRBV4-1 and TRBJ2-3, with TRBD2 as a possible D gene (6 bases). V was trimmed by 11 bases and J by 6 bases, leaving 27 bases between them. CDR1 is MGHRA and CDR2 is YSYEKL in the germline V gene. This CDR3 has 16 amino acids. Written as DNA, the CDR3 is TGCGCCGGTAGTTCGGGACTCCAGAATCTCCGCGATACGCAGTATTTT. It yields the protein CAGSSGLQNLRDTQYF.

CDR3: CASKSGGFLTNEKLFF. The CDR3 DNA follows: TGTGCCAGCAAGTCGGGAGGGTTTCTTACTAATGAAAAACTGTTTTTT. The rearrangement uses TRBV28 and TRBJ1-4, with D unclear. With 7 bases removed from V and 2 bases from J, the gap between germline ends came to 17 bases. This CDR3 comprises 16 residues. Germline CDR1 and CDR2: MDHEN and SYDVKM.